The 8 T cell receptor beta chains presented below share a single source sample, sequenced in a study of beta chain features in type 1 diabetes. cDNA synthesis used the whole RNA isolate, giving expressed TCRB sequences. Here immunoSEQ multiplex PCR was the method, and the copy in TCRdb shows in-frame clones only, minus some. The sample yields 130,000 to 150,000 clones, about a tenth seen once. Sequences were obtained from central memory CD4+ T cells from blood. All receptors derive from a man between 18 and 35 years old in good health.

This clone was counted between two and nine times. The chain has TRBV15 and TRBJ1-1; the match to TRBD1 covers 8 bases. With 2 bases clipped from V and 8 bases from J, the junction kept 4 bases outside the gene matches. Germline CDR1 and CDR2: LNHNV and YYDKDF (reference sequence). The CDR3 has 13 amino acids. The CDR3 spells CATSRQGANEAFF. The CDR3 DNA sequence: TGTGCCACCAGCAGACAGGGGGCTAACGAAGCTTTCTTT.

This clone showed up many times. The chain is built from TRBV18 and TRBJ2-5; weak D call: TRBD2 (5 bases). The ends were cut back, 6 bases at V and 5 bases at J, with 13 bases in the middle. Germline V gene lookup returns CDR1 KGHSH and CDR2 LQKENI. CDR3 length: 13 residues. CDR3 in amino acids: CASSRGLSETQYF. In DNA, the CDR3 is TGTGCCAGCTCCCGAGGGCTATCGGAGACCCAGTACTTC.

The chain couples TRBV9 to TRBJ1-2; D is possibly TRBD1 (6 bases). The CDR3 spans 13 residues. V was cut by 3 bases and J by 7 bases, with 13 bases left in between. Germline V gene sequence: CDR1 SGDLS, CDR2 YYNGEE. CDR3 protein: CASSATMGAGYTF. CDR3 bases: TGTGCCAGCAGCGCTACCATGGGGGCTGGCTACACCTTC.

This clone was recorded a few times. CDR3 in DNA: TGTGCCAGCTCACGCGGGTTAGTTAGCAATCAGCCCCAGCATTTT. Encoded protein: CASSRGLVSNQPQHF. This chain joins TRBV18 and TRBJ1-5; D remains unclear. V lost 4 bases and J lost 0, with 10 bases in between. The CDR3 has 15 amino acids. The germline V gene encodes CDR1 KGHSH and CDR2 LQKENI.

CDR3 protein: CASSWETGGNYGYTF. In nucleotides, the CDR3 is TGTGCCAGCAGCTGGGAGACAGGGGGAAACTATGGCTACACCTTC. V is TRBV5-4 and J is TRBJ1-2, with TRBD1 matching 9 bases. The CDR3 is made up of 15 amino acids. V was pared by 3 bases and J by 2 bases, with 5 bases of the junction left unmatched. The germline V gene has CDR1 SGHNT and CDR2 YYREEE (reference sequence).

This clone has only a few counts. The rearrangement joins TRBV9 to TRBJ1-1; D call uncertain. The V gene lost 3 bases and the J gene lost 3 bases, with 12 bases spanning the gap. Germline-derived CDR1 and CDR2 are SGDLS and YYNGEE. The CDR3 spans 14 residues. The DNA for the CDR3 is TGTGCCAGCAGCGCCGGGGTGGAGGACACTGAAGCTTTCTTT. Amino acids: CASSAGVEDTEAFF.

This clone occurred a few times. The sample contains more than one DNA sequence encoding this CDR3. The chain joins TRBV7-9 to TRBJ1-5, with D maybe TRBD1 (6 bases). The CDR3 covers 16 residues. Germline loops: CDR1 SEHNR, CDR2 FQNEAQ (reference sequence). V gave up 1 base and J gave up 1 base, with 11 bases separating them. DNA for the CDR3: TGTGCCAGCAGCTTAGGGGGAGGGGGGAGCAATCAGCCCCAGCATTTT. Translating gives CASSLGGGGSNQPQHF. Variable domain in full (rest from reference TRBV7-9 and TRBJ1-5): DTGVSQNPRHKITKRGQNVTFRCDPISEHNRLYWYRQTLGQGPEFLTYFQNEAQLEKSRLLSDRFSAERPKGSFSTLEIQRTEQGDSAMYLCASSLGGGGSNQPQHFGDGTRLSIL.

This chain connects TRBV27 to TRBJ1-6; 7 positions match TRBD1. V trimming: 5 bases; J trimming: 9 bases; junction bases outside the gene matches: 10. Germline V CDR1 and CDR2: MNHEY, SMNVEV (reference sequence). This CDR3 comprises 15 residues. CDR3 in amino acids: CASSIDRVGSSPLHF. The CDR3, as DNA: TGTGCCAGCAGTATAGACAGGGTTGGATCTTCACCCCTCCACTTT.